This TCR beta chain was sequenced for a study of T cells after yellow fever vaccination. Study results and limitations: The booster saw the reappearance of most primary-vaccination clones (roughly 95% CD4, 88% CD8).

Germline values: CDR1 LGHNA, CDR2 YSLEER. Unmatched junction bases numbered 15, after V lost 0 bases and J lost 6 bases. The CDR3 consists of 19 residues. A single record per CDR3 protein comes from TCRdb applying MiXCR to the 5' RACE reads. The sample includes some 300,000 distinct CDR3 sequences, 8.7% of them seen just once. On this clonotype: Antigen specificity is unknown.

Source: CD4+ T cells sorted from PBMCs, taken 5 days after the yellow fever booster vaccination. The chain couples TRBV4-3 to TRBJ1-4; TRBD1 matches at 8 bases. The TCR originated in a man younger than 35 who received the YFV17D yellow fever vaccine. The CDR3 DNA follows: TGCGCCAGCAGCCAAGATGTGGCAGCACCGACAGGGGATTATGAAAAACTGTTTTTT. Translation: CASSQDVAAPTGDYEKLFF.